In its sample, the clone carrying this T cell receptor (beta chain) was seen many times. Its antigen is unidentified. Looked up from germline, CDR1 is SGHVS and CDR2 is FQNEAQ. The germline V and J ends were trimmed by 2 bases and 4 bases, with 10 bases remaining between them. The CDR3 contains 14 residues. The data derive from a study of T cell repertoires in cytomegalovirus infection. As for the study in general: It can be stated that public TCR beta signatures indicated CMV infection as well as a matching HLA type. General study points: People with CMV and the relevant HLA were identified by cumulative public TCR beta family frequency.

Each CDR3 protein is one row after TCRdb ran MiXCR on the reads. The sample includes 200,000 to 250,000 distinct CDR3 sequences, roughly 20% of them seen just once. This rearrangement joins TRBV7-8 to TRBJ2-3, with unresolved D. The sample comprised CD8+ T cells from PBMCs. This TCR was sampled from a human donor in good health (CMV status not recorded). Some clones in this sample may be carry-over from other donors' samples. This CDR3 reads CASSLRVSSDTQYF. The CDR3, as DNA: TGTGCCAGCAGCTTAAGGGTTAGCTCAGATACGCAGTATTTT.